A single sample gave rise to the 9 T cell receptor beta chains below, sequenced in a study of multiple sclerosis patients with progressive multifocal leukoencephalopathy (dated 2019 in TCRdb). Libraries came from the immunoSEQ multiplex PCR assay. Here the immuneACCESS table is served through TCRdb, limited to in-frame sequences with V and J called. Missing clones are a known gap in these copies; in checked studies unresolved V genes cover under half, and the rest lacks a known reason. The sample table lists 30,000 or so clones, roughly 87% of them with a count of one. The ten largest clones capture around 3.1% of the sample. This specimen's time point label, interpreted: time of PML onset. Reading the label with the study, this specimen's treatment or condition is: on natalizumab therapy at sampling. Sample: PBMCs, taken from a patient treated with natalizumab. The receptors come from a human donor with progressive multifocal leukoencephalopathy.

The chain couples TRBV7-9 to TRBJ1-2, with 11 bases fitting TRBD1. Germline CDR1 SEHNR, CDR2 FQNEAQ (reference sequence). The CDR3 runs to 15 residues. The V and J ends lost 5 bases and 9 bases, in that order; junction bases with no gene match: 11. In DNA, the CDR3 is TGTGCCAGCAGCATGGGACAGGGGGTTTTGTTGAGCTACACCTTC. This gives the protein CASSMGQGVLLSYTF.

This clone was seen more than once but under ten times. V and J are TRBV27 and TRBJ1-5; 7 bases map to TRBD1. CDR1 and CDR2 from the germline V gene are MNHEY and SMNVEV (reference sequence). The CDR3 is 16 amino acids. Trimming took 6 bases from V and 1 from J; bases not matched to a gene: 9. The chain's CDR3 is CASRRGAGQSNQPQHF. In DNA, the CDR3 is TGTGCCAGCAGGAGGGGGGCGGGACAGAGCAATCAGCCCCAGCATTTT.

The V call is TRBV10-3, the J call TRBJ1-2; 10 positions match TRBD1. Germline V gives CDR1 ENHRY, CDR2 SYGVKD. J gave up 8 bases and V 6 bases, and 9 bases lay outside the gene matches. The CDR3 has 14 amino acids. CDR3 nucleotide sequence: TGTGCCATCAGCCCCGGGACAGGGGTGAACGGCTACACCTTC. It encodes CAISPGTGVNGYTF.

V gene TRBV2 combines with J gene TRBJ2-1; D is uncertain. The V gene's germline CDR1 is SNHLY and CDR2 FYNNEI. The CDR3 runs 12 residues. V was shortened by 9 bases and J by 4 bases, with 10 bases between the two germline ends. The DNA of the CDR3 is TGTGCCAGTGCGGCAGGATACAATGAGCAGTTCTTC. Translating gives CASAAGYNEQFF.

This chain connects TRBV7-2 to TRBJ2-2; D is unresolved. Per germline, CDR1 SGHTA and CDR2 FQGNSA. The CDR3 is 12 amino acids. Trimming left V 5 bases short and J 3 bases short, with 4 bases between. The chain's CDR3 is CASSLYTGELFF. Written as DNA, the CDR3 is TGTGCCAGCAGCCTCTACACCGGGGAGCTGTTTTTT. The full variable domain, with the rest looked up from reference TRBV7-2 and TRBJ2-2, is GAGVSQSPSNKVTEKGKDVELRCDPISGHTALYWYRQSLGQGLEFLIYFQGNSAPDKSGLPSDRFSAERTGGSVSTLTIQRTQQEDSAVYLCASSLYTGELFFGEGSRLTVL.

The chain links TRBV6-6 to TRBJ1-1, with no clear D. The CDR3 is made up of 14 amino acids. Trimming pared 5 bases from V and 0 bases from J, leaving 10 bases between. Germline CDR1 MNHNY, CDR2 SVGAGI (reference sequence). The CDR3 protein is CASSTEVVNTEAFF. DNA of the CDR3: TGTGCCAGCAGTACTGAAGTGGTGAACACTGAAGCTTTCTTT.

The chain uses TRBV7-9 and TRBJ2-1; D call uncertain. Germline lookup yields CDR1 SEHNR and CDR2 FQNEAQ (reference sequence). The V gene lost 1 base and the J gene lost 3 bases, with 10 bases spanning the gap. The CDR3 loop spans 15 amino acids. The CDR3 region is CASSLDLQIYNEQFF. The CDR3 DNA reads TGTGCCAGCAGCTTAGATCTGCAAATCTACAATGAGCAGTTCTTC.

The chain has TRBV19 and TRBJ1-5; 10 bases fit TRBD1. The germline V gene has CDR1 LNHDA and CDR2 SQIVND (reference sequence). The junction had 14 bases not matched to a gene; V was cut back by 10 bases and J by 8 bases. The CDR3 covers 15 residues. The CDR3 DNA reads TGTGCCACCAGACAGGGGGCAGGTAAAGGAGAGCCCCAGCATTTT. Its translation is CATRQGAGKGEPQHF.

The V call is TRBV2, the J call TRBJ2-7, with D possibly being TRBD2 (6 bases). The CDR3 totals 15 residues. Trimming took 3 bases from V and 1 from J, leaving 13 bases between them. CDR1 and CDR2 from the germline V gene are SNHLY and FYNNEI. CDR3 residues: CASSEKTSTSYEQYF. Here the CDR3 DNA reads TGTGCCAGCAGTGAGAAGACTAGTACGTCCTACGAGCAGTACTTC.